This T cell receptor beta chain was sequenced for a study of cytotoxic CD8 clonotypes in ibrutinib-treated CLL. Background on the study: Timing of response sample collection was a median around eleven months after treatment start, with a range of 6 to 36. Average yields of approximately 230,000 productive templates and tens of thousands of productive rearrangements characterized the samples.

Only in-frame clones appear in the TCRdb table, and some are missing; sequencing was by immunoSEQ multiplex PCR. The sample contains some 200,000 clones, just under 80% of which appear only once. The CDR3 has 16 amino acids. CDR1 is LNHDA, CDR2 SQIVND, per germline (reference sequence). Trimming at V came to 6 bases and at J to 1 base, leaving 7 bases not matched to a gene. The source of this sequence is a human donor with chronic lymphocytic leukemia. Specimen: PBMCs, collected after 12 months of ibrutinib treatment. The V gene is TRBV19, the J gene TRBJ2-7; TRBD2 matches 12 bases. DNA of the CDR3: TGTGCCAGTAGCGACTCCGGGACTAGCGGGTCCTACGAGCAGTACTTC. It translates to CASSDSGTSGSYEQYF.